The 26 T cell receptor beta chains below come from one sample, sequenced in a study of molecular identifiers for immune sequencing clone quantification. TCRdb used MiXCR to reprocess the PCR reads, holding one entry per CDR3 protein. Found here are hundreds of thousands of distinct CDR3 sequences, around a fifth of them singletons; the top ten hold approximately 0.83%. The sequencing sample was made of naive CD8+ T cells from blood, with Jurkat cell RNA spiked in. Subset denoted: FACS-sorted CD8+CD4-CCR7+CD45RA+ naive T cells. The receptors come from a human donor in good health. Some libraries in this study had Jurkat cell RNA spiked in.

This clonotype has a count of ten or more. The rearrangement uses TRBV12-3 or TRBV12-4 and TRBJ2-2; TRBD2 aligns across 8 bases. The junction had 8 bases not matched to a gene; V was cut back by 6 bases and J by 5 bases. The CDR3 extends over 15 amino acids. The CDR3 DNA reads as TGTGCCAGCAGCGACGGGACTAGGGTGACCGGGGAGCTGTTTTTT. Its translation is CASSDGTRVTGELFF.

Concerning this clonotype: This may come from a read error, since a much larger clone is one base off. The missing conserved phenylalanine or tryptophan at the end of this CDR3 makes a read error likely. V is TRBV11-2 and J is TRBJ2-3; D unresolved. V lost 7 bases and J 2 bases, leaving 10 bases between the germline ends. CDR1 and CDR2 from the germline V gene are SGHAT and FQNNGV. CDR3 length equals 13 residues. The CDR3: CASTQGYTDTQYL. The CDR3 DNA reads TGTGCCAGCACTCAAGGGTACACAGATACGCAGTATCTT.

At least ten counts were recorded for this clonotype. The V and J genes are TRBV10-2 and TRBJ1-5; the D gene is possibly TRBD1 (5 bases). V was clipped by 8 bases and J by 0 bases, with 14 bases between them. Germline V gene sequence: CDR1 WSHSY, CDR2 SAAADI. This CDR3 has 15 amino acids. The CDR3 is CASGTDGYSNQPQHF. The DNA of the CDR3 is TGCGCCAGCGGGACGGACGGGTATAGCAATCAGCCCCAGCATTTT.

This clonotype was counted ten times or more. The CDR3 reads CASSLNSWSEGDEQYF. DNA of the CDR3: TGTGCCAGCAGCTTAAACTCTTGGTCGGAGGGCGACGAGCAGTACTTC. This chain uses TRBV7-9 with TRBJ2-7, with TRBD2 as a possible D gene (6 bases). The V end lost 2 bases, the J end lost 5 bases, and 19 bases lay between the germline ends. There are 16 residues in the CDR3. Germline lookup yields CDR1 SEHNR and CDR2 FQNEAQ (reference sequence).

This clonotype has a count of ten or more. V is TRBV2 and J is TRBJ2-7, with D unresolved. Germline assignment: CDR1 SNHLY and CDR2 FYNNEI. The V and J ends lost 6 bases and 3 bases respectively, with 9 bases between them. The CDR3 extends over 12 amino acids. The CDR3 DNA follows: TGTGCCAGCAGCTCGGCTAGCTACGAGCAGTACTTC. Protein: CASSSASYEQYF.

As to this clonotype: A much larger clone is a single base away; this may be a read error. The chain recombines TRBV12-3 or TRBV12-4 with TRBJ2-5; 8 nucleotides match TRBD2. The CDR3 has 16 residues. After removal of 8 bases from V and 3 bases from J, the junction contained 14 bases not matched to a gene. CDR3 sequence reads: CASGHSPGRGEETQYF. The CDR3, as DNA: TGTGCCAGCGGCCATTCCCCTGGGCGGGGGGAAGAGACCCAGTACTTC.

A remark on this clonotype: One end of the junction fails to match germline, which may point to a read error. V usage is TRBV6-5 and J usage is TRBJ1-4; the D gene is possibly TRBD1 (6 bases). The V gene's germline CDR1 is MNHEY and CDR2 SVGAGI. The CDR3 is 15 residues long. CDR3 nucleotide sequence: TGTGCCAGCAACCCGGGACACGGAGAAAATGAAAAACGGTTATTT. It is translated as CASNPGHGENEKRLF.

The chain carries TRBV20-1 and TRBJ1-5, with D tentatively TRBD1 (6 bases). This CDR3 region has 13 residues. Germline CDR1 DFQATT, CDR2 SNEGSKA (reference sequence). Trimming stripped 5 bases from V and 6 bases from J, with 14 bases between. CDR3 in amino acids: CSAVDSTTQPQHF. In DNA, the CDR3 is TGCAGTGCTGTGGACAGCACTACTCAGCCCCAGCATTTT.

Details on this clonotype: It may be a read error: a sequence one base away is much more abundant. The genes are TRBV10-3 and TRBJ1-1; the D is unclear. The CDR3 is 12 amino acids. Germline lookup yields CDR1 ENHRY and CDR2 SYGVKD. In DNA form, the CDR3 reads TGTGCCATCAGTGCGGGTCACACTAAAGCTTTCTTT. Amino acid sequence: CAISAGHTKAFF.

This clonotype was seen repeatedly, ten times or more. CDR3 region: CASSLVRAGYYQETQYF. CDR3 coding DNA: TGTGCCAGCAGCTTAGTGAGAGCGGGGTACTACCAAGAGACCCAGTACTTC. V gene TRBV7-6 combines with J gene TRBJ2-5, with 7 bases identical to TRBD2. Germline trimming cut 1 base from V and 0 bases from J; bases unmatched to any gene: 8. The germline V gene has CDR1 SGHVS and CDR2 FNYEAQ. This CDR3 spans 17 amino acids. Variable domain in full (rest from reference TRBV7-6 and TRBJ2-5): GAGVSQSPRYKVTKRGQDVALRCDPISGHVSLYWYRQALGQGPEFLTYFNYEAQQDKSGLPNDRFSAERPEGSISTLTIQRTEQRDSAMYRCASSLVRAGYYQETQYFGPGTRLLVL.

Ten or more counts support this clonotype. The chain carries TRBV27 and TRBJ1-6; TRBD1 agrees at 8 bases. Unmatched junction bases numbered 4, after V lost 3 bases and J lost 9 bases. Germline V gene lookup returns CDR1 MNHEY and CDR2 SMNVEV (reference sequence). CDR3 length: 14 amino acids. The CDR3 DNA reads as TGTGCCAGCAGTTTCGGACAGGGTACTTCACCCCTCCACTTT. Its translation: CASSFGQGTSPLHF.

This chain links TRBV7-2 with TRBJ2-2; D ambiguous. CDR1 is SGHTA, CDR2 FQGNSA, per germline. V lost 4 bases and J 4 bases, leaving 10 bases between the germline ends. CDR3 length equals 14 residues. This chain's CDR3 is CASSSSQITGELFF. The CDR3 bases are TGTGCCAGCAGCTCCTCACAGATCACCGGGGAGCTGTTTTTT.

With regard to this clonotype: A read error may be the cause here, since a much bigger clone is one base away. The rearrangement uses TRBV5-4 and TRBJ2-3; no firm D call. The CDR3 is made up of 15 amino acids. In germline, CDR1 is SGHNT, CDR2 YYREEE (reference sequence). The CDR3 region is CASSLAGGVADTRYF. CDR3 bases: TGTGCCAGCAGCTTGGCAGGTGGGGTCGCAGATACGCGGTATTTT.

The table lists this clonotype with many counts. Here the CDR3 reads CAIRGIMNTEAFF. In DNA form, the CDR3 reads TGTGCCATCAGGGGGATTATGAACACTGAAGCTTTCTTT. The chain uses TRBV10-3 and TRBJ1-1, with D unclear. Trimming shortened V by 6 bases and J by 0 bases, and 8 bases separated the two germline ends. Germline lookup yields CDR1 ENHRY and CDR2 SYGVKD. CDR3 length: 13 residues.

The rearrangement joins TRBV7-9 to TRBJ1-1; 9 positions agree with TRBD1. After removal of 4 bases from V and 9 bases from J, the junction contained 9 bases not matched to a gene. CDR1 and CDR2 from the germline V gene are SEHNR and FQNEAQ (reference sequence). The CDR3 loop spans 14 amino acids. Here the CDR3 reads CASSYPATGGKAFF. The CDR3 DNA sequence: TGTGCCAGCAGCTACCCGGCGACAGGGGGTAAAGCTTTCTTT.

This clonotype was detected many times. The chain links TRBV7-9 to TRBJ1-5; perhaps TRBD1 as D (5 bases). CDR3 length: 15 amino acids. V lost 7 bases and J 4 bases, leaving 17 bases between the germline ends. Germline CDR1 reads SEHNR; CDR2 reads FQNEAQ (reference sequence). CDR3 nucleotides: TGTGCCAGCAACGTAGGTATTTGGGGGAATCAGCCCCAGCATTTT. This codes for CASNVGIWGNQPQHF.

The sample holds many counts of this clonotype. The gene calls are TRBV28 and TRBJ1-5, with TRBD1 matching over 9 bases. CDR1 is MDHEN, CDR2 SYDVKM, per germline. Trimming took 4 bases from V and 8 from J; bases not matched to a gene: 12. The CDR3 runs 16 residues. The DNA for the CDR3 is TGTGCCAGCAGTTCGTACCGGGACAGGGTATATGAGCCCCAGCATTTT. As protein: CASSSYRDRVYEPQHF.

This clonotype occurred a few times. The chain is built from TRBV7-9 and TRBJ2-7; no clear D. V was clipped by 5 bases and J by 1 base, with 9 bases between them. Looked up from germline, CDR1 is SEHNR and CDR2 is FQNEAQ (reference sequence). The CDR3 spans 13 residues. The CDR3 sequence is CASSPQRSYEQYF. Written as DNA, the CDR3 is TGTGCCAGCAGCCCTCAGAGGTCCTACGAGCAGTACTTC.

This clonotype was detected many times. The chain recombines TRBV4-3 with TRBJ2-6; D not certain. The CDR3 has 17 amino acids. Trimming shortened V by 4 bases and J by 3 bases, and 16 bases separated the two germline ends. CDR1 and CDR2 (germline): LGHNA, YSLEER. The CDR3 spells CASSPADFLNGANVLTF. CDR3 DNA: TGCGCCAGCAGCCCGGCAGACTTTCTTAATGGGGCCAACGTCCTGACTTTC.

This clonotype was seen at least ten times. The DNA for the CDR3 is TGTGCCAGCTTCACGGGACTAGCGGCCGATGAGCAGTTCTTC. Its protein is CASFTGLAADEQFF. The chain uses TRBV7-6 and TRBJ2-1, with TRBD2 matching over 11 bases. Germline CDR1 SGHVS, CDR2 FNYEAQ. The CDR3 runs 14 residues. V trimming: 8 bases; J trimming: 8 bases; junction bases outside the gene matches: 8. Using reference TRBV7-6 and TRBJ2-1 for the parts outside the CDR3, the full variable domain is GAGVSQSPRYKVTKRGQDVALRCDPISGHVSLYWYRQALGQGPEFLTYFNYEAQQDKSGLPNDRFSAERPEGSISTLTIQRTEQRDSAMYRCASFTGLAADEQFFGPGTRLTVL.

At least ten counts were recorded for this clonotype. This rearrangement joins TRBV7-6 to TRBJ1-1, with D uncertain. This CDR3 is 15 amino acids long. With 0 bases removed from V and 0 bases from J, the gap between germline ends came to 8 bases. Germline lookup yields CDR1 SGHVS and CDR2 FNYEAQ. The DNA of the CDR3 is TGTGCCAGCAGCTTAGCAGCAGAGCTGAACACTGAAGCTTTCTTT. Translated: CASSLAAELNTEAFF.

The chain recombines TRBV27 with TRBJ2-1, with 9 bases matching TRBD2. The V segment lost 7 bases and the J segment 2 bases; nucleotides outside the gene matches: 3. CDR1 is MNHEY, CDR2 SMNVEV, per germline (reference sequence). CDR3 length: 14 amino acids. The CDR3 reads CASTGLATYNEQFF. The CDR3 nucleotides are TGTGCCAGCACCGGACTAGCGACCTACAATGAGCAGTTCTTC.

The CDR3 nucleotides read TGTGCCAGCAGCTTTAACGCCCCTGAGACCCAGTACTTC. Its translation is CASSFNAPETQYF. The chain links TRBV13 to TRBJ2-5, with D hard to call. Germline V gives CDR1 PRHDT, CDR2 FYEKMQ (reference sequence). This CDR3 region has 13 residues. The germline V and J ends were trimmed by 3 bases and 5 bases, with 10 bases remaining between them.

With respect to this clonotype: A much larger clone lies one base from this, so it may be a read error. The final CDR3 position lacks the conserved phenylalanine or tryptophan, pointing to a likely read error. This sequence joins TRBV19 and TRBJ1-1; D call uncertain. The CDR3 is made up of 17 amino acids. Germline lookup yields CDR1 LNHDA and CDR2 SQIVND (reference sequence). Between the trimmed V and J ends, which lost 0 bases and 1 base, there was a span of 15 bases. The CDR3 DNA reads TGTGCCAGTAGTATAGAGTTTGTGAAGACACGGAACACTGAAGCTTTCCTT. Its translation: CASSIEFVKTRNTEAFL.

About this clonotype: It may be a read error: a sequence one base away is much more abundant. The genes are TRBV6-1 and TRBJ1-1, with D possibly matching TRBD1 (5 bases). The CDR3 covers 15 residues. Germline V gene data show CDR1 as MNHNS and CDR2 as SASEGT. CDR3 protein: CAISGTVGSDTEALF. The DNA for the CDR3 is TGTGCCATCTCGGGGACGGTGGGTTCGGACACTGAAGCTCTCTTT.

A note on this clonotype: This may stem from a read error, because a much larger clone lies one nucleotide away. This chain uses TRBV2 with TRBJ1-3; D gene ambiguous. There are 13 residues in the CDR3. CDR1 and CDR2 (germline): SNHLY, FYNNEI. The CDR3 nucleotides read TGTGCCAGCAGTGAATGGAACCTGACCCCCATGTATTTT. It is translated as CASSEWNLTPMYF. Full variable domain (missing parts from reference TRBV2 and TRBJ1-3): EPEVTQTPSHQVTQMGQEVILRCVPISNHLYFYWYRQILGQKVEFLVSFYNNEISEKSEIFDDQFSVERPDGSNFTLKIRSTKLEDSAMYFCASSEWNLTPMYFGEGSWLTVV.